Listed below are T cell receptor beta chains from one sample, sequenced in a study of T cells in Graves' hyperthyroidism and ophthalmopathy. TCRdb re-derived calls from the multiplex PCR reads in MiXCR, one entry per CDR3 protein. The table records around 300,000 distinct CDR3 sequences, approximately 14% of them present only once. The material sequenced was blood. Receptors were obtained from a woman between 50 and 59 years old with Graves' hyperthyroidism that later progressed to Graves' ophthalmopathy. Each CDR3 is given with its conserved first and last residue. The D gene is left open where the match is weak. Part of the rows lack a size; the others show once, few, many or a class for expanded clones.

cdr3_length,v_call,d_call,j_call,clone_size,cdr3_aa,cdr3_nt
14,TRBV20-1,NA,TRBJ2-3,many,CSARAGPSTDTQYF,TGCAGTGCTAGAGCGGGACCTAGCACAGATACGCAGTATTTT
12,TRBV18,NA,TRBJ1-5,many,CASSPDSQPQHF,TGTGCCAGCTCACCCGATAGTCAGCCCCAGCATTTT
15,TRBV10-3,NA,TRBJ2-7,many,CAISPDRTDSYEQYF,TGTGCCATCAGCCCAGACAGGACGGACTCCTACGAGCAGTACTTC
12,TRBV6-1,TRBD1,TRBJ2-3,NA,CASSLGQKTQYF,TGTGCCAGCAGTTTGGGACAGAAAACGCAGTATTTT
16,TRBV28,TRBD2,TRBJ2-3,many,CASSRSSGRGADTQYF,TGTGCCAGCAGTAGGTCTAGCGGGAGGGGTGCAGATACGCAGTATTTT
12,TRBV5-1,NA,TRBJ2-7,many,CASSPGLDEQYF,TGCGCCAGCAGCCCCGGACTTGACGAGCAGTACTTC
15,TRBV4-1,NA,TRBJ2-7,NA,CASSLRETGAYEQYF,TGCGCCAGCAGCCTACGGGAGACTGGTGCCTACGAGCAGTACTTC
14,TRBV19,NA,TRBJ1-2,few,CASSIIGANYGYTF,TGTGCCAGTAGTATTATCGGGGCCAACTATGGCTACACCTTC
19,TRBV20-1,NA,TRBJ1-3,many,CSARVNWGVGSRSGNTIYF,TGCAGTGCTAGAGTCAATTGGGGGGTCGGCTCAAGGTCTGGAAACACCATATATTTT
16,TRBV3-1,TRBD2,TRBJ2-1,NA,CASSQESGSVEGEQFF,TGTGCCAGCAGCCAAGAAAGCGGGAGTGTCGAGGGGGAGCAGTTCTTC
15,TRBV5-1,TRBD1,TRBJ1-1,NA,CASSWTGATNTEAFF,TGCGCCAGCAGCTGGACAGGGGCAACGAACACTGAAGCTTTCTTT
14,TRBV9,NA,TRBJ1-6,NA,CASSARTGISPLHF,TGTGCCAGCAGCGCCAGAACAGGAATTTCACCCCTCCACTTT
13,TRBV28,NA,TRBJ2-1,many,CASSWSYYNEQFF,TGTGCCAGCAGTTGGTCTTACTACAATGAGCAGTTCTTC
12,TRBV20-1,NA,TRBJ2-7,many,CSAREGTYEQYF,TGCAGTGCTAGAGAAGGAACCTACGAGCAGTACTTC
15,TRBV5-6,TRBD2,TRBJ2-7,many,CASSSRISGTYEQYF,TGTGCCAGCAGCTCCAGAATTAGCGGGACCTACGAGCAGTACTTC
14,TRBV20-1,TRBD2,TRBJ2-1,NA,CSARLAGEGDEQFF,TGCAGTGCAAGACTAGCGGGAGAGGGCGATGAGCAGTTCTTC
15,TRBV7-9,TRBD1,TRBJ2-7,many,CASSLAYRGRGEQYF,TGTGCCAGCAGCTTAGCATACAGGGGGCGCGGGGAGCAGTACTTC
13,TRBV7-3,NA,TRBJ1-1,many,CASRSTGNTEAFF,TGTGCCAGCAGGTCGACAGGGAACACTGAAGCTTTCTTT
15,TRBV4-1,NA,TRBJ2-3,many,CASSQEATRTDTQYF,TGCGCCAGCAGCCAAGAGGCTACTCGCACAGATACGCAGTATTTT
12,TRBV15,NA,TRBJ2-1,many,CATSRAGMGQFF,TGTGCCACCAGCAGAGCTGGAATGGGGCAGTTCTTC
18,TRBV20-1,TRBD1,TRBJ2-4,many,CSARWDRWKALAKNIQYF,TGCAGTGCTAGATGGGACAGATGGAAAGCTTTAGCCAAAAACATTCAGTACTTC
16,TRBV19,TRBD1,TRBJ2-5,few,CASSPSGGDGQETQYF,TGTGCCAGTAGCCCCTCAGGGGGCGATGGACAAGAGACCCAGTACTTC
13,TRBV20-1,NA,TRBJ1-6,NA,CSARTGYNSPLHF,TGCAGTGCTAGGACAGGTTATAATTCACCCCTCCACTTT
16,TRBV11-2,TRBD2,TRBJ2-7,many,CASRQFVGTSFHEQYF,TGTGCCAGCAGGCAGTTTGTGGGGACTAGTTTCCACGAGCAGTACTTC
14,TRBV5-5,NA,TRBJ2-7,many,CASSFPAGSYEQYF,TGTGCCAGCAGCTTCCCGGCGGGCTCCTACGAGCAGTACTTC
11,TRBV11-2,TRBD2,TRBJ2-7,NA,CASSGGTSWSF,TGTGCCAGCAGCGGAGGGACTAGCTGGTCCTTC
14,TRBV5-1,NA,TRBJ1-1,many,CASSTGGRGTEAFF,TGCGCCAGCAGCACTGGGGGGAGAGGGACTGAAGCTTTCTTT
14,TRBV6-1,NA,TRBJ2-3,many,CASSEGGGGDTQYF,TGTGCCAGCAGTGAAGGGGGAGGCGGCGATACGCAGTATTTT